A selection of T cell receptor beta chains follows, all from one sample in a study of neoadjuvant nivolumab and ipilimumab in lung cancer. This table comes from immunoSEQ multiplex PCR, and its TCRdb copy is limited to in-frame clones, with some not included. The sample has approximately 5,100 clones, about 74% seen once; the top ten hold more than 2.5%. The sequenced sample was normal lung tissue adjacent to the tumor, obtained after neoadjuvant nivolumab, alone or with ipilimumab, at or shortly before surgery. Source of these receptors: an adult with non-small cell lung cancer. Some clones in this sample may be carry-over from other donors' samples. The CDR3 runs from the conserved cysteine through the conserved F or W. D genes are given only for firm matches. Rows give clone size only sometimes, using once, few, many, or a class for an expanded clone.

CDR3aa: CASRGGLAVNTGELFF; CDR3nt: TGTGCCAGCAGAGGGGGACTAGCGGTGAACACCGGGGAGCTGTTTTTT; d_gene: TRBD2; v_gene: TRBV7-9; j_gene: TRBJ2-2; abundance: -
CDR3aa: CASTADWLVSEAFF; CDR3nt: TGTGCCAGCACTGCAGATTGGTTGGTCTCTGAAGCTTTCTTT; d_gene: -; v_gene: TRBV25-1; j_gene: TRBJ1-1; abundance: -
CDR3aa: CASSYYGNEQFF; CDR3nt: TGTGCCAGCAGCTACTACGGCAATGAGCAGTTCTTC; d_gene: -; v_gene: TRBV27; j_gene: TRBJ2-1; abundance: few
CDR3aa: CASSLQGKKDEQYF; CDR3nt: TGTGCCAGCAGTTTACAGGGGAAAAAGGACGAGCAGTACTTC; d_gene: -; v_gene: TRBV27; j_gene: TRBJ2-7; abundance: -
CDR3aa: CASSTGQGGQPQHF; CDR3nt: TGTGCTAGCAGTACCGGACAGGGCGGTCAGCCCCAGCATTTT; d_gene: TRBD1; v_gene: TRBV7-7; j_gene: TRBJ1-5; abundance: -
CDR3aa: CASSESAGRDTQYF; CDR3nt: TGTGCCAGCAGTGAGTCAGCCGGCCGAGATACGCAGTATTTT; d_gene: -; v_gene: TRBV25-1; j_gene: TRBJ2-3; abundance: -
CDR3aa: CAITRFAGSYNEQFF; CDR3nt: TGTGCCATCACTCGTTTTGCGGGTAGCTACAATGAGCAGTTCTTC; d_gene: -; v_gene: TRBV10-3; j_gene: TRBJ2-1; abundance: -
CDR3aa: CAEGQPNQPQHF; CDR3nt: TGTGCCGAGGGCCAGCCCAATCAGCCCCAGCATTTT; d_gene: -; v_gene: TRBV6-6; j_gene: TRBJ1-5; abundance: -
CDR3aa: CASSVGTATEAFF; CDR3nt: TGTGCCAGCAGCGTGGGGACAGCTACTGAAGCTTTCTTT; d_gene: TRBD1; v_gene: TRBV9; j_gene: TRBJ1-1; abundance: -
CDR3aa: CSGGESYEQYF; CDR3nt: TGCAGCGGAGGGGAATCCTACGAGCAGTACTTC; d_gene: -; v_gene: TRBV29-1; j_gene: TRBJ2-7; abundance: -
CDR3aa: CASSDVTSLNEQYF; CDR3nt: TGTGCCAGCAGTGATGTGACTAGCCTCAACGAGCAGTACTTC; d_gene: TRBD2; v_gene: TRBV2; j_gene: TRBJ2-7; abundance: -
CDR3aa: CASSDRENGELFF; CDR3nt: TGTGCCAGCAGTGACAGGGAGAACGGGGAGCTGTTTTTT; d_gene: -; v_gene: TRBV6-1; j_gene: TRBJ2-2; abundance: -
CDR3aa: CASSFSGSANTGELFF; CDR3nt: TGTGCCAGCAGCTTTAGCGGTAGTGCGAACACCGGGGAGCTGTTTTTT; d_gene: -; v_gene: TRBV7-2; j_gene: TRBJ2-2; abundance: -
CDR3aa: CASRDFSSYEQYF; CDR3nt: TGCGCCAGCAGGGACTTCAGCTCCTACGAGCAGTACTTC; d_gene: -; v_gene: TRBV5-1; j_gene: TRBJ2-7; abundance: -
CDR3aa: CAWKGARETQYF; CDR3nt: TGTGCCTGGAAGGGGGCGCGGGAGACCCAGTACTTC; d_gene: TRBD1; v_gene: TRBV30; j_gene: TRBJ2-5; abundance: -
CDR3aa: CASSLGPSTSGEQYF; CDR3nt: TGTGCCAGCAGCTTAGGTCCTAGCACGTCAGGCGAGCAGTACTTC; d_gene: -; v_gene: TRBV5-4; j_gene: TRBJ2-7; abundance: once
CDR3aa: CASSLAGTVNTEAFF; CDR3nt: TGCGCCAGCAGCTTGGCGGGGACAGTGAACACTGAAGCTTTCTTT; d_gene: TRBD1; v_gene: TRBV5-1; j_gene: TRBJ1-1; abundance: -
CDR3aa: CASSSRGSGTGELFF; CDR3nt: TGTGCCAGCAGCTCCAGAGGGAGTGGCACCGGGGAGCTGTTTTTT; d_gene: -; v_gene: TRBV5-6; j_gene: TRBJ2-2; abundance: once
CDR3aa: CASSETAFYGYTF; CDR3nt: TGCGCCAGCAGTGAGACAGCCTTCTATGGCTACACCTTC; d_gene: -; v_gene: TRBV10-2; j_gene: TRBJ1-2; abundance: -
CDR3aa: CASSLEGEPTGELFF; CDR3nt: TGCGCCAGCAGCTTGGAGGGGGAGCCCACCGGGGAGCTGTTTTTT; d_gene: -; v_gene: TRBV5-1; j_gene: TRBJ2-2; abundance: few
CDR3aa: CASSQLGQAGRFF; CDR3nt: TGCGCCAGCAGCCAACTAGGACAGGCCGGACGGTTCTTC; d_gene: TRBD1; v_gene: TRBV4-1; j_gene: TRBJ2-1; abundance: once
CDR3aa: CASSLASGNNEQFF; CDR3nt: TGTGCCAGCAGCTTAGCTAGCGGGAACAATGAGCAGTTCTTC; d_gene: TRBD2; v_gene: TRBV7-9; j_gene: TRBJ2-1; abundance: -
CDR3aa: CASSLGQNTEAFF; CDR3nt: TGTGCCAGCAGTTTAGGACAGAACACTGAAGCTTTCTTT; d_gene: -; v_gene: TRBV27; j_gene: TRBJ1-1; abundance: -
CDR3aa: CSAEGGRTDTQYF; CDR3nt: TGCAGCGCCGAAGGGGGGCGCACAGATACGCAGTATTTT; d_gene: -; v_gene: TRBV29-1; j_gene: TRBJ2-3; abundance: -
CDR3aa: CASSLVGEGRYF; CDR3nt: TGCGCCAGCAGCTTGGTTGGGGAGGGCCGATACTTC; d_gene: TRBD2; v_gene: TRBV5-1; j_gene: TRBJ2-7; abundance: -
CDR3aa: CASSLSHRLNTEAFF; CDR3nt: TGCGCCAGCAGCCTGTCCCACAGACTGAACACTGAAGCTTTCTTT; d_gene: -; v_gene: TRBV4-3; j_gene: TRBJ1-1; abundance: -
CDR3aa: CSAGENYGYTF; CDR3nt: TGCAGCGCAGGTGAGAACTATGGCTACACCTTC; d_gene: -; v_gene: TRBV29-1; j_gene: TRBJ1-2; abundance: -
CDR3aa: CASSSSWGDQETQYF; CDR3nt: TGTGCCAGCTCGTCCTCTTGGGGGGACCAAGAGACCCAGTACTTC; d_gene: -; v_gene: TRBV18; j_gene: TRBJ2-5; abundance: -